Shown below are 6 T cell receptor beta chains from a single sample sequenced in a study of OX40 agonist ivuxolimab in advanced cancers. Assay: immunoSEQ multiplex PCR; the TCRdb copy retains only in-frame clones and omits some. The repertoire holds some 85,000 clones, roughly 90% seen once, with about 2.3% in the top ten. Sequenced material: CD4+ or CD8+ T cells sorted from blood, taken in a trial of the OX40 agonist ivuxolimab. These receptors all stem from an adult with an advanced solid tumor such as melanoma, head and neck, liver or kidney cancer.

The gene calls are TRBV30 and TRBJ2-2, with D perhaps matching TRBD1 (6 bases). Germline V gene data show CDR1 as GTSNPN and CDR2 as SVGIG (reference sequence). The CDR3 covers 14 residues. The ends were cut back, 7 bases at V and 2 bases at J, with 14 bases in the middle. As DNA, the CDR3 is TGTGCCTCGCATAGGGGGTTTAACACCGGGGAGCTGTTTTTT. Its translation: CASHRGFNTGELFF.

This chain joins TRBV20-1 and TRBJ1-1, with 7 bases lining up with TRBD1. V gave up 6 bases and J gave up 8 bases; unmatched junction bases: 0. This CDR3 is built from 9 residues. Germline CDR1 is DFQATT and CDR2 is SNEGSKA (reference sequence). The CDR3 region is CSARGEAFF. In DNA, the CDR3 is TGCAGTGCCAGGGGGGAAGCTTTCTTT.

This clone has a single count. CDR3 nucleotides: TGTGCCAGCAGCGTAGATCAGGGCGGTGAAAAACTGTTTTTT. Translated: CASSVDQGGEKLFF. The chain employs TRBV9 and TRBJ1-4; D possibly corresponds to TRBD1 (5 bases). V shed 0 bases and J shed 7 bases, with 10 bases lying between them. Per germline, CDR1 SGDLS and CDR2 YYNGEE. The CDR3 is made up of 14 amino acids.

The chain is built from TRBV28 and TRBJ1-2; 10 bases line up with TRBD1. Looked up from germline, CDR1 is MDHEN and CDR2 is SYDVKM. The J segment lost 10 bases and the V segment lost 3 bases, leaving 14 bases of the junction unmatched. The CDR3 is 16 amino acids. CDR3 loop: CASSFQAGDRGQDYTF. CDR3 DNA: TGTGCCAGCAGTTTTCAGGCCGGAGACAGGGGGCAAGACTACACCTTC.

This clone is a singleton in its sample. The chain has TRBV15 and TRBJ1-3, with 8 bases identical to TRBD1. Trimming took 3 bases from V and 2 from J; bases not matched to a gene: 9. The CDR3 covers 17 residues. Germline values: CDR1 LNHNV, CDR2 YYDKDF (reference sequence). CDR3 nucleotides: TGTGCCACCAGCAGTGCGTGGCAGGGGGCGCCTGGAAACACCATATATTTT. This codes for CATSSAWQGAPGNTIYF.

The genes are TRBV25-1 and TRBJ1-2, with D possibly matching TRBD1 (6 bases). Trimming took 4 bases from V and 8 from J, leaving 11 bases between them. The germline gives CDR1 MGHDK, CDR2 SYGVNS. The CDR3 sequence is 12 residues long. The CDR3 spells CASSAVGGGYTF. DNA of the CDR3: TGTGCCAGCAGTGCCGTAGGGGGAGGCTACACCTTC.